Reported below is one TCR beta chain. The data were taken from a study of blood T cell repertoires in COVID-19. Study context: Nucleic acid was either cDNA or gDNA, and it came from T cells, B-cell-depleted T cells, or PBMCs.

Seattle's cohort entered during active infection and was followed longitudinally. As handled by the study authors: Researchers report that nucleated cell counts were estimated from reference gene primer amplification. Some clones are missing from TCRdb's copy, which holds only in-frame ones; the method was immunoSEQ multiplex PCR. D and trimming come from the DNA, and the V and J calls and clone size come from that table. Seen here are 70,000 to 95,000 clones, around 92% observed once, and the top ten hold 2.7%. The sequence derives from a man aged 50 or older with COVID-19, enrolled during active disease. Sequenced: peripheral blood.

In DNA, the CDR3 is TGCAGCGCCTCAACAGACGGAAATCAGCCCCAGCATTTT. This gives the protein CSASTDGNQPQHF. The chain is built from TRBV29-1 and TRBJ1-5, with D unresolved. V shed 7 bases and J shed 4 bases, with 14 bases lying between them. Germline CDR1 SQVTM, CDR2 ANQGSEA. The CDR3 runs to 13 residues.